The 6 T cell receptor beta chains below come from one sample, sequenced in a study of cytomegalovirus exposure and HLA in healthy donors. This PCR relied on a set of 60 Vbeta primers and 13 Jbeta primers. Some clones are missing from TCRdb's copy, which holds only in-frame ones; the method was immunoSEQ multiplex PCR. The table shows 77,000 or so clones, with 84% occurring only once. The sample consisted of PBMCs. These receptor sequences come from an older man in good health and CMV-seropositive.

The J gene is TRBJ2-5, the V gene TRBV7-2; TRBD1 might be the D (5 bases). Trimming removed 5 bases at V and 5 bases at J, with 18 bases between. Germline V gives CDR1 SGHTA, CDR2 FQGNSA. This CDR3 is built from 15 residues. The CDR3 reads CASSLTYRIIETQYF. The CDR3 nucleotides are TGTGCCAGCAGCCTAACTTACAGGATAATCGAGACCCAGTACTTC.

The chain has TRBV7-9 and TRBJ2-7, with unresolved D. Germline assignment: CDR1 SEHNR and CDR2 FQNEAQ (reference sequence). Trimming pared 5 bases from V and 2 bases from J, leaving 13 bases between. The CDR3 covers 14 residues. CDR3 sequence (DNA): TGTGCCAGCAGCCCACGCGCTTCTGCCTACGAGCAGTACTTC. This gives the protein CASSPRASAYEQYF.

This clone was seen more than once but under ten times. The rearrangement links TRBV9 to TRBJ1-6, with no clear D. This CDR3 comprises 15 residues. The germline CDR1 and CDR2 sequences are SGDLS and YYNGEE. V was shortened by 3 bases and J by 5 bases, with 12 bases between the two germline ends. CDR3 residues: CASSETHQNNSPLHF. CDR3 nucleotide sequence: TGTGCCAGCAGCGAAACCCACCAGAATAATTCACCCCTCCACTTT. Drawing the rest from reference TRBV9 and TRBJ1-6, the complete variable domain is DSGVTQTPKHLITATGQRVTLRCSPRSGDLSVYWYQQSLDQGLQFLIQYYNGEERAKGNILERFSAQQFPDLHSELNLSSLELGDSALYFCASSETHQNNSPLHFGNGTRLTVT.

This clone is a singleton in its sample. The V gene is TRBV4-1, the J gene TRBJ2-2, with 13 bases that match TRBD2. V was pared by 3 bases and J by 4 bases, with 5 bases of the junction left unmatched. The CDR3 is made up of 17 amino acids. Germline V gene lookup returns CDR1 MGHRA and CDR2 YSYEKL. The CDR3 DNA sequence: TGCGCCAGCAGCCAGCGGACTAGCGGGAGTGCCACCGGGGAGCTGTTTTTT. This encodes CASSQRTSGSATGELFF.

This chain uses TRBV6-1 with TRBJ2-1, with 14 positions matching TRBD2. The CDR3 totals 19 residues. The V gene's germline CDR1 is MNHNS and CDR2 SASEGT. The junction had 11 bases not matched to a gene; V was cut back by 3 bases and J by 4 bases. Here the CDR3 reads CASSDPGGTSGSRYNEQFF. The CDR3 DNA is TGTGCCAGCAGTGACCCTGGAGGGACTAGCGGGAGTAGGTACAATGAGCAGTTCTTC.

This clone has only a few counts. This chain connects TRBV4-1 to TRBJ1-5, with 9 bases matching TRBD1. The CDR3 extends over 15 amino acids. V lost 3 bases to trimming and J lost 7 bases; unmatched junction nucleotides: 7. Germline V CDR1 and CDR2: MGHRA, YSYEKL. For the CDR3, the DNA is TGCGCCAGCAGCCAGTTGGGACAGGGTCACCAGCCCCAGCATTTT. This translates into CASSQLGQGHQPQHF.